This entry concerns a single T cell receptor (beta chain). This clone was counted many times. This clone's antigen is unknown. No base-level quality is on record; no much larger clone is a single base apart. Genomic DNA was the input for TRB sequencing, which was run either with the immunoSEQ assay at survey resolution or with the hsTCRB kit. The study's processing was this. The immunoSEQ software handled initial read processing, and the LymphoSeq R package was used for repertoire analyses. For each TRB dataset, clonality was calculated as 1 minus normalized Shannon entropy, and the Gini coefficient was computed as well. To infer phenotypes in unsorted samples, TRB sequences from sorted subsets of the recipient or donor were mapped onto the unsorted samples of the same recipient. The table comes from immuneACCESS by way of TCRdb, which keeps in-frame sequences with V and J called. Part of the clones is missing from these tables; in studies checked, under half for an unresolved V gene and the rest for unknown reasons. For V, J and clone size, that table is used; D and trimming come from the DNA. The sample comprises some 5,500 clones, and every one was counted more than once. The top ten constitute around 23% of the sample.

In the paper's terms, the treatment or condition label means: high-dose cyclophosphamide on days +3 and +4 as single-agent GVHD prophylaxis. Patients in the PTCy group got busulfan and fludarabine conditioning, a marrow graft from a related or unrelated donor, and cyclophosphamide on days +3 and +4. The PTCy-treated patients were drawn from a prospective, multi-institutional clinical trial. Peripheral blood and bone marrow mononuclear cells were isolated by Ficoll-Hypaque density centrifugation and cryopreserved. The CDR3 covers 16 residues, taking in both the cysteine and the phenylalanine. The DNA shown is the 48-base CDR3, in frame from base 1. CDR1 and CDR2 are read off the germline V gene (reference sequence) as MNHNY and SVGAGI. V is reduced by 2 bases and J by 0 bases, leaving a spacing of 14 bases between them. These data originate in a study of T cells after posttransplantation cyclophosphamide (dated by TCRdb to the mid-2010s). With regard to the full study: Using TRB sequencing, the study followed how the T cell repertoire reconstituted after myeloablative bone marrow transplantation in which posttransplantation cyclophosphamide served as GVHD prophylaxis. Samples from fewer than 40 PTCy-treated patients and 16 related bone marrow donors of those patients were subjected to antigen receptor sequencing. Blood from all 30 or so PTCy patients who had 1-year posttransplant specimens underwent TRB sequencing. In 3 patients, up to about 3 additional blood samples taken between 2 and 5.2 years after transplant also underwent TRB sequencing, as did pretransplant blood from a handful of patients. Because TRA and TRB clonality correlated tightly in 9 samples, the subsequent TCR analyses were limited to TRB only. Public TRB sequences were searched against a database of over 3,500 sequences associated with responses to pathogens, tumor antigens, self-antigens and alloantigens. Study-wide findings and limitations: At 1-2 months, donor-recipient similarity was low but rose over the first year, and the later blood repertoires were often dominated by donor CD8+ memory clones. The TRB repertoires of T cells infiltrating skin or the GI tract showed only limited overlap with the TRB repertoires found in blood. Across the 45 to 55 patients, TRB clonality was highly associated with recipient CMV seropositivity and CMV reactivation, and diversity with PTCy was similar to that in the CNI/methotrexate controls.

The source material was PBMCs, sampled after allogeneic stem cell transplant with posttransplant cyclophosphamide. The chain couples TRBV6-6 to TRBJ2-7; perhaps TRBD1 is the D gene, with 5 bases matching. This TCR derives from a male patient between 55 and 70 years old who received an allogeneic stem cell transplant from a related donor, was CMV-positive, and had no GVHD. In transplant recipients, some T cells may be of donor rather than host origin. The CDR3 corresponds to CASSYGAPRSSYEQYF. The DNA sequence is given as TGTGCCAGCAGTTACGGGGCCCCGAGGAGCTCCTACGAGCAGTACTTC.